This T cell receptor (beta chain) was captured in a study of cytomegalovirus exposure and HLA in healthy donors. A multiplex PCR was run with 60 Vbeta primers and 13 Jbeta primers. The protocol was immunoSEQ multiplex PCR, while the TCRdb copy is restricted to in-frame clones and leaves out a portion. There are roughly 160,000 clones in the sample; approximately 81% occur only once, and 1% lies in the top ten. There are 13 residues in the CDR3. V lost 7 bases to trimming and J lost 4 bases, with 13 bases between them. The germline CDR1 and CDR2 sequences are MNHNS and SASEGT. Findings and caveats of the study: Productive rates of about 90% or about 30% were seen for most TCR beta V segments in an earlier analysis.

In regard to this clone: No antigen is known for it.

The chain carries TRBV6-1 and TRBJ1-2; unclear D gene. The sample was PBMCs. The sequence derives from a boy aged 2 to 9 in good health and CMV-seronegative. In DNA form, the CDR3 reads TGTGCCAGCACCAGCGGACGTGGCTATGGCTACACCTTC. Encoded protein: CASTSGRGYGYTF.